Sequencing of this TCR beta chain was carried out in a study of blood T cells in healthy people across ages. V was trimmed by 7 bases and J by 1 base, leaving 11 bases between them. The CDR3 totals 15 residues. It was with a sample-barcoded 5' primer and a J-beta primer mix that a second PCR of about 7 to 12 cycles was run. Each CDR3 protein is one row after TCRdb ran MiXCR on the 5' RACE reads. The sample holds approximately 800,000 distinct CDR3 sequences, roughly 25% seen once. This same sample was also part of a study on T cells of mothers and their children. This second report adds: A few healthy Caucasian mothers served as donors, and their six children did as well.

Specimen: blood. The TCR sequence derives from a boy younger than 18 in good health. This chain links TRBV12-3 or TRBV12-4 with TRBJ2-6; D tentatively fits TRBD1 or TRBD2 (6 bases each). CDR3 region: CASTLGGSGANVLTF. CDR3 DNA sequence: TGTGCCAGCACCCTAGGGGGGTCTGGGGCCAACGTCCTGACTTTC.